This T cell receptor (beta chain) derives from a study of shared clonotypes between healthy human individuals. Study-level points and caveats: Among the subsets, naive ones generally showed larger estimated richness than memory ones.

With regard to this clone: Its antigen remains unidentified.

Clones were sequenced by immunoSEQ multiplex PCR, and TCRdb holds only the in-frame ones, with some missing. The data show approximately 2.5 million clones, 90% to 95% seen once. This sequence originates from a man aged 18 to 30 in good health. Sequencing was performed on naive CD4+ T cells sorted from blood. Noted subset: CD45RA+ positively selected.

DNA for the CDR3: TGCGCCAGCAGCCCTAGCGGGGGGGCCGTCGAGCAGTACTTC. Residues: CASSPSGGAVEQYF. The chain joins TRBV4-1 to TRBJ2-7; 12 positions match TRBD2. CDR3 size: 14 residues. After removal of 4 bases from V and 6 bases from J, the junction contained 4 bases not matched to a gene. Germline lookup yields CDR1 MGHRA and CDR2 YSYEKL.